This entry lists 15 T cell receptor beta chains sequenced from one sample in a study of cytomegalovirus exposure and HLA in healthy donors. The study ran its PCR with 60 Vbeta and 13 Jbeta primers. Assay: immunoSEQ multiplex PCR; the TCRdb copy retains only in-frame clones and omits some. The sample consists of around 150,000 clones, 80% to 90% of them appearing once. The source material was PBMCs. Receptors originate from a man in his late teens or twenties in good health and CMV-seropositive.

The chain couples TRBV7-2 to TRBJ2-5; the match to TRBD1 covers 9 bases. V gave up 6 bases and J gave up 4 bases; unmatched junction bases: 12. CDR1 is SGHTA, CDR2 FQGNSA, per germline. The CDR3 has 16 residues. This CDR3 reads CASSPGTGLMGETQYF. Written as DNA, the CDR3 is TGTGCCAGCAGTCCCGGGACAGGGTTGATGGGAGAGACCCAGTACTTC.

This rearrangement joins TRBV4-3 to TRBJ2-3, with 9 bases identical to TRBD1. J lost 3 bases, V lost 0 bases, and 10 bases had no gene match. The CDR3 totals 18 residues. Germline V gene lookup returns CDR1 LGHNA and CDR2 YSLEER. CDR3 coding DNA: TGCGCCAGCAGCCAAGATTCTCCGGGACAGGGTTGGACAGATACGCAGTATTTT. It is translated as CASSQDSPGQGWTDTQYF.

V is TRBV5-1 and J is TRBJ1-2, with D uncertain. The CDR3 contains 14 residues. V lost 2 bases and J lost 0, with 8 bases in between. CDR1 is SGHRS, CDR2 YFSETQ, per germline. As DNA, the CDR3 is TGCGCCAGCAGCTTAAGCCGCGCTAACTATGGCTACACCTTC. Translation: CASSLSRANYGYTF.

This rearrangement joins TRBV7-9 to TRBJ2-7, with D uncertain. Germline assignment: CDR1 SEHNR and CDR2 FQNEAQ (reference sequence). CDR3 length: 14 residues. Deletions cut 7 bases from V and 4 bases from J, with 17 bases between. CDR3 bases: TGTGCCAGCACCCCGCCGGGTAATTCGTACGAGCAGTACTTC. This codes for CASTPPGNSYEQYF.

The chain combines TRBV7-2 with TRBJ2-2; TRBD1 is a possible D gene (6 bases). CDR3 length equals 15 residues. CDR1 and CDR2 (germline): SGHTA, FQGNSA. Trimming took off 5 bases at V and 3 bases at J, with 13 bases between the two ends. The CDR3 region is CASSLGAVYTGELFF. The CDR3 DNA is TGTGCCAGCAGCCTGGGGGCAGTTTACACCGGGGAGCTGTTTTTT.

The V gene is TRBV7-8, the J gene TRBJ1-3, with unresolved D. The ends were cut back, 5 bases at V and 4 bases at J, with 3 bases in the middle. The CDR3 spans 11 residues. CDR1 and CDR2 from the germline V gene are SGHVS and FQNEAQ. CDR3 DNA: TGTGCCAGCAGCCAAGGAAACACCATATATTTT. Translated, it gives CASSQGNTIYF.

V usage is TRBV5-4 and J usage is TRBJ1-1; possibly TRBD1 for D (5 bases). The V gene lost 4 bases and the J gene lost 1 base, with 11 bases spanning the gap. Germline V gene sequence: CDR1 SGHNT, CDR2 YYREEE (reference sequence). The length of the CDR3 is 14 residues. As DNA, the CDR3 is TGTGCCAGCAGCGAGAAAACAGGGAACACTGAAGCTTTCTTT. This translates into CASSEKTGNTEAFF.

This clone was counted between two and nine times. The V gene is TRBV7-9, the J gene TRBJ2-5; possibly TRBD1 for D (6 bases). The closer fit of TRBJ2-7 to the DNA end suggests the J call may be wrong. The CDR3 has 15 amino acids. Germline CDR1 is SEHNR and CDR2 is FQNEAQ (reference sequence). CDR3 bases: TGTGCCAGCAGCCCCCAGGACAGACGGCCCTACGAGCAGTACTTC. Amino acids: CASSPQDRRPYEQYF.

The rearrangement uses TRBV11-2 and TRBJ2-5; 8 positions match TRBD1. From germline, CDR1 is SGHAT and CDR2 FQNNGV. CDR3 length: 14 amino acids. Unmatched junction bases numbered 7, after V lost 5 bases and J lost 5 bases. The CDR3 loop is CASSPTGVRETQYF. CDR3 nucleotides: TGTGCCAGCAGCCCGACAGGGGTCCGGGAGACCCAGTACTTC.

The chain uses TRBV6-1 and TRBJ1-3; 8 positions match TRBD1. Trimming cost V 3 bases and J 4 bases; bases outside gene matches: 2. This CDR3 has 14 amino acids. Per germline, CDR1 MNHNS and CDR2 SASEGT. CDR3: CASSDRGPGNTIYF. In DNA form, the CDR3 reads TGTGCCAGCAGTGACAGGGGGCCGGGAAACACCATATATTTT.

The chain links TRBV7-9 to TRBJ1-1, with 7 bases fitting TRBD1. This CDR3 contains 14 residues. Germline-derived CDR1 and CDR2 are SEHNR and FQNEAQ (reference sequence). V lost 6 bases and J lost 7; bases outside the gene matches: 11. The CDR3 reads CASRATATGREAFF. CDR3 DNA sequence: TGTGCCAGCAGGGCTACGGCGACAGGGCGTGAAGCTTTCTTT.

The CDR3 DNA sequence: TGCGCCAGCAGCTTGGATGGCCGCTCTTACACTGAAGCTTTCTTT. Translating gives CASSLDGRSYTEAFF. The chain is built from TRBV5-1 and TRBJ1-1; D is unresolved. Germline CDR1 and CDR2: SGHRS and YFSETQ. This CDR3 is 15 amino acids long. Trimming removed 0 bases at V and 3 bases at J, with 12 bases between.

The rearrangement uses TRBV6-4 and TRBJ2-3; possible D gene TRBD2, 6 bases. Germline V CDR1 and CDR2: MRHNA, SNTAGT. Trimming took 7 bases from V and 2 from J, leaving 7 bases between them. The CDR3 covers 12 residues. Written as DNA, the CDR3 is TGTGCCAGCACTAGCGACACAGATACGCAGTATTTT. Encoded protein: CASTSDTDTQYF.

The count of this clone is one. The chain couples TRBV6-5 to TRBJ2-1; 8 positions match TRBD1. This CDR3 has 15 amino acids. CDR1 and CDR2 (germline): MNHEY, SVGAGI. The J segment lost 3 bases and the V segment lost 5 bases, leaving 6 bases of the junction unmatched. The CDR3 nucleotides are TGTGCCAGCAGTAAGCCCGGGACAGGCTACAATGAGCAGTTCTTC. Translating gives CASSKPGTGYNEQFF.

The chain recombines TRBV6-5 with TRBJ1-2; the match to TRBD1 covers 9 bases. V lost 5 bases to trimming and J lost 8 bases; unmatched junction nucleotides: 9. This CDR3 contains 14 residues. Germline CDR1 is MNHEY and CDR2 is SVGAGI. The CDR3 DNA is TGTGCCAGCAGTGGAAGGGGACAGGGCGCGGGCTACACCTTC. This translates into CASSGRGQGAGYTF.